The 14 T cell receptor beta chains below were found in one sample sequenced in a study of OX40 agonist ivuxolimab in advanced cancers. The protocol was immunoSEQ multiplex PCR, while the TCRdb copy is restricted to in-frame clones and leaves out a portion. The data show fewer than 200,000 clones, around 94% seen once. This sample comprised CD4+ or CD8+ T cells sorted from blood, obtained in a trial of the OX40 agonist ivuxolimab. The receptors here all came from an adult with an advanced solid tumor such as melanoma, head and neck, liver or kidney cancer.

CDR3 sequence (DNA): TGTGCCACCTTACAGGGGGCATACGAGCAGTACTTC. Its translation is CATLQGAYEQYF. The gene calls are TRBV6-5 and TRBJ2-7; the match to TRBD1 covers 9 bases. V lost 10 bases, J lost 4 bases, and 5 bases stayed unmatched. This CDR3 is built from 12 residues. The germline V gene has CDR1 MNHEY and CDR2 SVGAGI.

The J gene is TRBJ1-1, the V gene TRBV6-5; a possible D gene is TRBD1 (5 bases). The CDR3 consists of 13 residues. V lost 6 bases to trimming and J lost 3 bases, with 11 bases between them. Germline loops: CDR1 MNHEY, CDR2 SVGAGI. This CDR3 is CASSYRGDTEAFF. In DNA, the CDR3 is TGTGCCAGCAGCTACCGAGGGGACACTGAAGCTTTCTTT.

This chain joins TRBV18 and TRBJ1-6, with D uncertain. The ends were cut back, 2 bases at V and 6 bases at J, with 11 bases in the middle. The length of the CDR3 is 15 residues. Germline V lookup: CDR1 KGHSH, CDR2 LQKENI. The CDR3 protein is CASSPGGVFNSPLHF. The CDR3 nucleotides are TGTGCCAGCTCACCAGGCGGGGTTTTTAATTCACCCCTCCACTTT.

The chain couples TRBV6-5 to TRBJ1-2; no clear D gene. CDR1 is MNHEY, CDR2 SVGAGI, per germline. CDR3 length: 15 residues. The V end lost 7 bases, the J end lost 2 bases, and 17 bases lay between the germline ends. The CDR3 DNA reads as TGTGCCAGCACCCTCGTCCGGGCGGGGAACTATGGCTACACCTTC. Encoded protein: CASTLVRAGNYGYTF.

V and J are TRBV7-8 and TRBJ2-7; TRBD2 aligns across 7 bases. The CDR3 sequence is 15 residues long. Germline assignment: CDR1 SGHVS and CDR2 FQNEAQ. The V and J ends lost 5 bases and 5 bases, in that order; junction bases with no gene match: 12. CDR3 protein: CASSQGPGGRDEQYF. CDR3 DNA sequence: TGTGCCAGCAGCCAGGGACCCGGAGGGAGGGACGAGCAGTACTTC.

This chain links TRBV11-1 with TRBJ2-5, with D tentatively TRBD1 or TRBD2 (6 bases each). From germline, CDR1 is SGHAT and CDR2 FQDESV (reference sequence). The germline V and J ends were trimmed by 8 bases and 4 bases, with 11 bases remaining between them. The CDR3 length is 12 residues. Here the CDR3 DNA reads TGTGCCAGCCGGGGGCGGGGAGAGACCCAGTACTTC. Its protein is CASRGRGETQYF. The variable domain in full, with the rest retrieved from reference TRBV11-1 and TRBJ2-5, is EAEVAQSPRYKITEKSQAVAFWCDPISGHATLYWYRQILGQGPELLVQFQDESVVDDSQLPKDRFSAERLKGVDSTLKIQPAELGDSAMYLCASRGRGETQYFGPGTRLLVL.

This chain joins TRBV19 and TRBJ1-2; 9 nucleotides agree with TRBD1. The CDR3 spans 15 residues. Germline V gene sequence: CDR1 LNHDA, CDR2 SQIVND (reference sequence). With V trimmed by 7 bases and J by 2 bases, 8 bases remained unmatched. This chain's CDR3 is CASTIIQGANYGYTF. DNA for the CDR3: TGTGCCAGTACCATAATACAGGGGGCCAACTATGGCTACACCTTC. Supplemented by reference TRBV19 and TRBJ1-2, the full variable domain reads DGGITQSPKYLFRKEGQNVTLSCEQNLNHDAMYWYRQDPGQGLRLIYYSQIVNDFQKGDIAEGYSVSREKKESFPLTVTSAQKNPTAFYLCASTIIQGANYGYTFGSGTRLTVV.

V gene TRBV4-3 combines with J gene TRBJ2-7, with 9 bases identical to TRBD1. V gave up 2 bases and J gave up 6 bases; unmatched junction bases: 11. This CDR3 spans 16 amino acids. Per the germline V gene, CDR1 is LGHNA and CDR2 is YSLEER. The CDR3 sequence: CASSQLPTGGGGEQYF. The CDR3 coding sequence is TGCGCCAGCAGCCAATTACCGACAGGGGGAGGAGGCGAGCAGTACTTC.

This clone was seen just once. The chain combines TRBV6-1 with TRBJ1-5; D ambiguous. Germline V gene lookup returns CDR1 MNHNS and CDR2 SASEGT. Trimming left V 2 bases short and J 9 bases short, with 20 bases between. The CDR3 runs 16 residues. The CDR3: CASSESWLTGWGPQHF. As DNA, the CDR3 is TGTGCCAGCAGTGAATCATGGTTGACTGGGTGGGGGCCCCAGCATTTT.

The chain carries TRBV18 and TRBJ1-5; D is unclear. Germline V gene data show CDR1 as KGHSH and CDR2 as LQKENI. The CDR3 covers 14 residues. Between the trimmed V and J ends, which lost 3 bases and 0 bases, there was a span of 6 bases. CDR3 in DNA: TGTGCCAGCTCACCTACAGCTAGCAATCAGCCCCAGCATTTT. Translation gives CASSPTASNQPQHF.

The chain links TRBV23-1 to TRBJ1-1; D might be TRBD1 (5 bases). TRBV23-1 is assigned to the ORF class and has an uncertain function. The CDR3 has 16 amino acids. Trimming took off 4 bases at V and 4 bases at J, with 19 bases between the two ends. CDR3 bases: TGCGCCAGCAGTCCACCGATGGGTGCTAGGGGCACTGAAGCTTTCTTT. Protein product: CASSPPMGARGTEAFF.

The chain carries TRBV6-1 and TRBJ2-1; 13 nucleotides align to TRBD2. The CDR3 is 17 residues long. The germline V gene encodes CDR1 MNHNS and CDR2 SASEGT. J was trimmed by 12 bases and V by 2 bases; bases with no gene match: 13. The CDR3 nucleotides read TGTGCCAGCAGTGAACCTAGGACTAGCGGGAGAGGTTGGGTGCAGTTCTTC. Protein product: CASSEPRTSGRGWVQFF.

The chain uses TRBV18 and TRBJ2-7; D perhaps matches TRBD2 (5 bases). The V and J ends lost 5 bases and 5 bases respectively, with 16 bases between them. CDR1 is KGHSH, CDR2 LQKENI, per germline. The CDR3 length is 14 residues. The CDR3 is CASSETSGSHEQYF. The CDR3 DNA follows: TGTGCCAGCTCAGAAACTAGTGGTTCCCACGAGCAGTACTTC.

The chain has TRBV5-8 and TRBJ2-5, with D perhaps given as TRBD1 or TRBD2 (5 bases each). The length of the CDR3 is 12 residues. Trimming took off 6 bases at V and 5 bases at J, with 11 bases between the two ends. Germline V CDR1 and CDR2: SGHTS, YDEGEE. The CDR3: CASKRGRETQYF. CDR3 nucleotides: TGTGCCAGCAAGAGGGGCCGGGAGACCCAGTACTTC.